This T cell receptor (beta chain) originates from a study of blood T cells in healthy people across ages. In the study overall: For every two T cells, template switching captured about one barcoded beta molecule.

Study outcomes and limitations: Age brought a roughly linear fall in TCR beta diversity measured per million T cells.

Primers used in a second PCR of about 6 to 11 cycles were a sample-barcoded 5' primer and a J-beta primer mix. TCRdb re-called the 5' RACE reads through MiXCR, storing one row per CDR3 protein. Here the sample spans under 950,000 distinct CDR3 sequences, 22% being singletons. Worth noting for this clonotype: The antigen is undetermined.

V was trimmed by 0 bases and J by 2 bases, leaving 14 bases between them. This CDR3 region has 16 residues. Germline assignment: CDR1 MNHEY and CDR2 SVGAGI. Every donor provided 8.5 to 10 milliliters of peripheral blood. The genes are TRBV6-5 and TRBJ2-7; a possible D gene is TRBD1 (5 bases). The source material was blood. The TCR comes from a man aged 65 to 79 in good health. The DNA for the CDR3 is TGTGCCAGCAGTTACTCGCTCTGGGGCCCACCCTACGAGCAGTACTTC. It yields the protein CASSYSLWGPPYEQYF.